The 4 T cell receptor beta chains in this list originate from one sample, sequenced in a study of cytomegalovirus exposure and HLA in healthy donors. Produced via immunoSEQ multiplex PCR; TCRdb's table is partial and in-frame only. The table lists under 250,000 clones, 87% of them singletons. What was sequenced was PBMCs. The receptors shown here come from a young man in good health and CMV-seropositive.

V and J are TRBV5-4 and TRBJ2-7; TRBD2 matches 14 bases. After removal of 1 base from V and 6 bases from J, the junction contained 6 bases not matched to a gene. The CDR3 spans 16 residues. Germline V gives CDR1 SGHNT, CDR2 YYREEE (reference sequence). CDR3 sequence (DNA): TGTGCCAGCAGCTTGTTAGGGACTAGCGGGAGCCGCGAGCAGTACTTC. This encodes CASSLLGTSGSREQYF.

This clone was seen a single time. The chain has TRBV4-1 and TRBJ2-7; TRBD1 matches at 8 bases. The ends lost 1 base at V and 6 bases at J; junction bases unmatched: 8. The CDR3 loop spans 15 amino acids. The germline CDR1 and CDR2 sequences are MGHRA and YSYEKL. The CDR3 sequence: CASSQGDRGFGEQYF. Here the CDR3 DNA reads TGCGCCAGCAGCCAAGGAGACAGGGGCTTTGGCGAGCAGTACTTC.

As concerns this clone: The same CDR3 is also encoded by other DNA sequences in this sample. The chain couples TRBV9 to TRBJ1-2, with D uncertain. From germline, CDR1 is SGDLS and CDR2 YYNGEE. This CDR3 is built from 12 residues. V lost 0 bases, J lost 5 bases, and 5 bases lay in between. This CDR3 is CASSVDGYGYTF. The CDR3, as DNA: TGTGCCAGCAGCGTAGACGGGTATGGCTACACCTTC.

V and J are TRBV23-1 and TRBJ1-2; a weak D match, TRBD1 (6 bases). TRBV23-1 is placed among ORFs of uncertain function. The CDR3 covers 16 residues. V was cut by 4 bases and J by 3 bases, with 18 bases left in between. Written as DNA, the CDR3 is TGCGCCAGCAGTCGGGACACAGGGTTTTATGACTATGGCTACACCTTC. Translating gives CASSRDTGFYDYGYTF.